This note documents a single T cell receptor beta chain sequence. The record originates from a study of shared clonotypes between healthy human individuals. Generated by immunoSEQ multiplex PCR, the TCRdb table keeps only in-frame clones and is missing some. Found here are 450,000 or so clones, 77% of them singletons; the top ten hold around 11%. Participating donors were healthy, HIV-negative adults free of recent acute infections or vaccinations. Each donor was a Caucasian adult residing in Nashville, Tennessee. The V gene's germline CDR1 is MNHEY and CDR2 SMNVEV (reference sequence). The CDR3 extends over 14 amino acids. V lost 5 bases and J lost 4; bases outside the gene matches: 7.

The sample was PBMCs. The receptor comes from a middle-aged woman in good health. Some clones in this sample may be carry-over from other donors' samples. The chain joins TRBV27 to TRBJ1-1; 7 bases are shared with TRBD1. CDR3 in DNA: TGTGCCAGCAGTGTACAGGGGAGAGGCACTGAAGCTTTCTTT. Translating gives CASSVQGRGTEAFF.